This TCR beta chain was observed in a study of shared clonotypes between healthy human individuals. Findings of the study overall: Unshared clonotypes carried lower generation probabilities than those common to all four donors.

The deep-level immunoSEQ assay was used. Produced via immunoSEQ multiplex PCR; TCRdb's table is partial and in-frame only. The top ten clones hold roughly 0.13% of a sample with about 2 million clones, 90% to 95% of them seen once. With respect to this clone: Antigen specificity is unknown. Compared with germline, one end of the junction differs, possibly owing to a read error.

CDR1 is MDHEN, CDR2 SYDVKM, per germline. The length of the CDR3 is 11 residues. Donors had no recently reported acute infections or vaccinations and were HIV-negative. The rearrangement links TRBV28 to TRBJ1-5; 7 bases are a match to TRBD1. This clonotype was obtained from a man younger than 35 in good health. The sample was naive CD4+ T cells sorted from blood. Indicated subset: CD45RA+ positively selected. The CDR3 reads CTTGGNQPQHF. The DNA of the CDR3 is TGCACCACAGGGGGCAATCAGCCCCAGCATTTT.